This note documents a single TCR beta chain sequence. The data originate from a study of T cell changes during pregnancy in multiple sclerosis. Trimming at V came to 1 base and at J to 5 bases, leaving 1 base not matched to a gene. Per the germline V gene, CDR1 is SGHTA and CDR2 is FQGNSA. The CDR3 extends over 14 amino acids. Sequenced by immunoSEQ multiplex PCR; TCRdb stores in-frame clones only, minus some. There are tens of thousands of clones in the sample; under 95% occur only once, and about 0.4% lies in the top ten. Sequencing used CD4+ T cells from peripheral blood mononuclear cells, obtained before pregnancy. The V call is TRBV7-2, the J call TRBJ2-3, with 9 bases identical to TRBD2. This clonotype was obtained from a female donor with multiple sclerosis, enrolled in a pregnancy study. CDR3 DNA: TGTGCCAGCAGCTTAGGGCGGGGGGGAGATACGCAGTATTTT. Its translation is CASSLGRGGDTQYF.